These T cell receptor beta chains were read from a single sample in a study of CD8 T cells in ankylosing spondylitis. TCRdb independently ran MiXCR on the 5' RACE reads; one entry per CDR3 protein. The sample holds around 540,000 distinct CDR3 sequences, about 13% seen once. Sequencing was done on a sample of blood, either unsorted or a sorted T cell fraction (not recorded which). The source is a male donor with ankylosing spondylitis. Each CDR3 is given with its conserved first and last residue. The order of the fields is V gene, clone size, J gene, CDR3 protein. The size of a clone is reported for some rows only, either as once, few or many, or as a class for expanded clones.

v_gene: TRBV2
abundance: NA
j_gene: TRBJ2-5
CDR3aa: CASSELREETQYF

v_gene: TRBV29-1
abundance: NA
j_gene: TRBJ2-1
CDR3aa: CSAGVGWTYNEQFF

v_gene: TRBV12-3/TRBV12-4
abundance: NA
j_gene: TRBJ1-1
CDR3aa: CASRTMGGTEAFF

v_gene: TRBV24-1
abundance: few
j_gene: TRBJ2-1
CDR3aa: CATSDRWTSGIYNEQFF

v_gene: TRBV5-6
abundance: few
j_gene: TRBJ2-3
CDR3aa: CASSATVGSGSTDTQYF

v_gene: TRBV10-3
abundance: NA
j_gene: TRBJ1-3
CDR3aa: CAISPRADGNTIYF

v_gene: TRBV7-9
abundance: few
j_gene: TRBJ1-1
CDR3aa: CASSSGVLDTEAFF

v_gene: TRBV6-1
abundance: NA
j_gene: TRBJ1-2
CDR3aa: CASSDRSDGYTF

v_gene: TRBV7-2
abundance: few
j_gene: TRBJ2-2
CDR3aa: CASSLKAGGEEPGSCFF

v_gene: TRBV25-1
abundance: few
j_gene: TRBJ1-2
CDR3aa: CASSETGGTEGYTF